The text below deals with one TCR beta chain. Its specificity is not known. These data originate in a study of memory CD4+ T cells and cytomegalovirus serostatus. Overall study findings and caveats: CMV serostatus prediction reached median AUC approximately 0.95, or 0.91 with US-trained model. The CMV-associated TCR signature appears largely within the CD4+ memory repertoire. 67 of 164 known CMV-associated TCRbeta sequences appeared in CD4+ memory.

The sort gate was single viable CD3+CD4+CD8-CD45RO+ cells for memory CD4+ T cells. CMV serostatus came from serum IgG against pp150, pp28, p38, p52. The method was immunoSEQ multiplex PCR; TCRdb's version includes in-frame clones alone and lacks a portion of them. The table has 58,000 or so clones, about 73% seen once. This CDR3 contains 16 residues. The germline CDR1 and CDR2 sequences are SGDLS and YYNGEE. Trimming pared 0 bases from V and 0 bases from J, leaving 12 bases between. Sequences were obtained from memory CD4+ T cells from blood. J is TRBJ1-2 and V is TRBV9; D not certain. The source of this sequence is an adult in good health and CMV-seropositive. For the CDR3, the DNA is TGTGCCAGCAGCGTAGATTTAGTGAGTTCTAACTATGGCTACACCTTC. Translated, it gives CASSVDLVSSNYGYTF.